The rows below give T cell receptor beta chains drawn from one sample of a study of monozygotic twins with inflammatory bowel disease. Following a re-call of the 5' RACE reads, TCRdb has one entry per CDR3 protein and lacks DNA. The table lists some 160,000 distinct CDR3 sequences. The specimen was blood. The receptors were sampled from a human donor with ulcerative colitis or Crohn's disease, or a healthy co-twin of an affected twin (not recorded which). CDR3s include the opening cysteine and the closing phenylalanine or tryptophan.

CSAQTGTSGTGELFF,TRBV20-1,TRBJ2-2
CAIRETGLPTDTQYF,TRBV10-3,TRBJ2-3
CASSLGASGRVETQYF,TRBV7-7,TRBJ2-5
CASSPASGGTEAFF,TRBV7-2,TRBJ1-1
CAISGGADTQYF,TRBV10-3,TRBJ2-3
CASSLKAGVINEQYF,TRBV28,TRBJ2-7
CASSWGLAGGTSTDTQYF,TRBV7-8,TRBJ2-3
CASSLKPSGGYQETQYF,TRBV7-6,TRBJ2-5
CASSLGSGGETEAFF,TRBV7-2,TRBJ1-1
CASRDEGNYGYTF,TRBV5-1,TRBJ1-2
CASSKDTAQYF,TRBV3-1,TRBJ2-3
CASSLDRESYQPQHF,TRBV7-2,TRBJ1-5
CASSPYGGVNTEAFF,TRBV28,TRBJ1-1
CASSERQYGYTF,TRBV2,TRBJ1-2
CASSGDFSSSYNSPLHF,TRBV2,TRBJ1-6
CSAKGTGNYEQYF,TRBV20-1,TRBJ2-7
CASSPQGAGNTIYF,TRBV5-1,TRBJ1-3
CASSLASGDIQYF,TRBV5-6,TRBJ2-4
CASSSALSLYGYTF,TRBV7-2,TRBJ1-2